Presented here are 28 T cell receptor beta chains from one specimen sequenced in a study of blood T cell repertoires in COVID-19. Here immunoSEQ multiplex PCR was the method, and the copy in TCRdb shows in-frame clones only, minus some. The table shows about 410,000 clones, with 70% to 90% occurring only once. Sample: peripheral blood. These receptors all come from a woman aged 25-40 years with active or convalescent COVID-19.

The chain uses TRBV6-6 and TRBJ1-2; 7 nucleotides align to TRBD1. Per germline, CDR1 MNHNY and CDR2 SVGAGI (reference sequence). After removal of 7 bases from V and 8 bases from J, the junction contained 7 bases not matched to a gene. This CDR3 spans 12 amino acids. CDR3 protein: CASNPGGDGYTF. CDR3 DNA: TGTGCCAGCAACCCAGGGGGTGACGGCTACACCTTC.

The rearrangement uses TRBV3-1 (or the pseudogene TRBV3-2) and TRBJ2-7; the match to TRBD2 covers 7 bases. The CDR3 length is 15 residues. The germline gives CDR1 LGHDT, CDR2 YNNKEL (reference sequence). V lost 0 bases and J lost 4; bases outside the gene matches: 6. The CDR3 sequence: CASSQDAGRTYEQYF. The CDR3 DNA sequence: TGTGCCAGCAGCCAAGACGCCGGGAGGACGTACGAGCAGTACTTC.

V is TRBV18 and J is TRBJ1-5, with 7 bases fitting TRBD1. The CDR3 is 15 amino acids. Germline V gene data show CDR1 as KGHSH and CDR2 as LQKENI. V gave up 3 bases and J gave up 3 bases; unmatched junction bases: 5. CDR3 coding DNA: TGTGCCAGCTCACCCCCGGGACAGATCAATCAGCCCCAGCATTTT. This sequence encodes CASSPPGQINQPQHF.

This clone was detected only once. The rearrangement links TRBV3-1 (or the pseudogene TRBV3-2) to TRBJ2-3; tentative D call: TRBD2 (5 bases). CDR1 and CDR2 from the germline V gene are LGHDT and YNNKEL (reference sequence). V dropped 4 bases and J dropped 4 bases, with 9 bases sitting between them. The CDR3 totals 13 residues. The chain's CDR3 is CASSPPGADTQYF. The CDR3 DNA follows: TGTGCCAGCAGCCCCCCCGGGGCAGATACGCAGTATTTT.

This clone is a singleton in its sample. This chain joins TRBV19 and TRBJ1-1; D gene unclear. CDR3 length: 16 residues. Trimming removed 2 bases from V and 1 base from J, with 14 bases in between. Germline assignment: CDR1 LNHDA and CDR2 SQIVND (reference sequence). CDR3 protein: CASSILGIASNTEAFF. The CDR3, as DNA: TGTGCCAGTAGTATACTCGGGATAGCATCGAACACTGAAGCTTTCTTT.

The V gene is TRBV2, the J gene TRBJ2-5; D possibly corresponds to TRBD2 (5 bases). The germline V gene has CDR1 SNHLY and CDR2 FYNNEI. The CDR3 loop spans 14 amino acids. Between the trimmed V and J ends, which lost 2 bases and 5 bases, there was a span of 12 bases. The CDR3 DNA follows: TGTGCCAGCAGTGAAAGAGAGGGATTGGAGACCCAGTACTTC. Translated, it gives CASSEREGLETQYF.

The chain couples TRBV6-5 to TRBJ2-2; D is uncertain. CDR1 MNHEY and CDR2 SVGAGI come from the germline V gene. CDR3 length: 14 amino acids. V dropped 6 bases and J dropped 0 bases, with 8 bases sitting between them. The chain's CDR3 is CASRSVANTGELFF. DNA for the CDR3: TGTGCCAGCAGAAGCGTCGCGAACACCGGGGAGCTGTTTTTT.

This clone was picked up a small number of times. The chain carries TRBV24-1 and TRBJ2-7, with D perhaps TRBD2 (5 bases). Germline CDR1 reads KGHDR; CDR2 reads SFDVKD. Trimming shortened V by 8 bases and J by 0 bases, and 16 bases separated the two germline ends. The CDR3 spans 15 residues. In DNA, the CDR3 is TGTGCCACCATGCGGGTCAGGCACTACTCCTACGAGCAGTACTTC. Encoded protein: CATMRVRHYSYEQYF.

This chain connects TRBV7-9 to TRBJ1-2; no clear D. Germline V gene sequence: CDR1 SEHNR, CDR2 FQNEAQ (reference sequence). The CDR3 has 13 residues. V gave up 5 bases and J gave up 7 bases, with 14 bases separating them. This CDR3 reads CASSGMEVGGYTF. The CDR3 DNA is TGTGCCAGCAGCGGAATGGAGGTGGGTGGCTACACCTTC.

V and J are TRBV3-1 (or the pseudogene TRBV3-2) and TRBJ1-6, with D possibly TRBD1 on 5 matching bases. V shed 4 bases and J shed 2 bases, with 12 bases lying between them. CDR3 size: 16 residues. Germline V gives CDR1 LGHDT, CDR2 YNNKEL (reference sequence). CDR3 residues: CASSPRGFTYNSPLHF. The CDR3 nucleotides are TGTGCCAGCAGCCCAAGGGGTTTCACCTATAATTCACCCCTCCACTTT.

The CDR3 sequence: CASSLRTGALNYGYTF. The CDR3 coding sequence is TGTGCCAGCAGTTTAAGGACTGGCGCTCTTAACTATGGCTACACCTTC. The chain uses TRBV27 and TRBJ1-2; no definite D call. Germline-derived CDR1 and CDR2 are MNHEY and SMNVEV (reference sequence). The CDR3 is made up of 16 amino acids. Trimming stripped 2 bases from V and 1 base from J, with 14 bases between.

The chain carries TRBV18 and TRBJ1-2; 8 nucleotides agree with TRBD1. CDR3 length equals 16 residues. The ends lost 3 bases at V and 1 base at J; junction bases unmatched: 7. Germline-derived CDR1 and CDR2 are KGHSH and LQKENI. Here the CDR3 DNA reads TGTGCCAGCTCACCTGCTAGGACAGGGTTTAACTATGGCTACACCTTC. Encoded protein: CASSPARTGFNYGYTF.

This clone has just one count. The chain has TRBV6-5 and TRBJ2-7; 7 bases fit TRBD2. Germline V CDR1 and CDR2: MNHEY, SVGAGI. This CDR3 has 14 residues. Trimming cost V 10 bases and J 2 bases; bases outside gene matches: 11. The CDR3 DNA sequence: TGTGCCACAGGGAGTGGGGGAGGGCCCTACGAGCAGTACTTC. It codes for CATGSGGGPYEQYF.

The chain couples TRBV10-2 to TRBJ1-2; the D gene is possibly TRBD1 (6 bases). The CDR3 contains 16 residues. Per the germline V gene, CDR1 is WSHSY and CDR2 is SAAADI. Trimming left V 0 bases short and J 2 bases short, with 13 bases between. CDR3 in DNA: TGCGCCAGCAGTGAGTCTCTCACAGGGAGAAACTATGGCTACACCTTC. Translating gives CASSESLTGRNYGYTF.

V and J are TRBV5-1 and TRBJ1-2; 8 bases match TRBD1. The CDR3 loop spans 14 amino acids. CDR1 SGHRS and CDR2 YFSETQ come from the germline V gene. Trimming removed 1 base from V and 7 bases from J; junction bases left unmatched: 6. The CDR3 sequence is CASSLPQGAGGYTF. CDR3 DNA: TGCGCCAGCAGCTTGCCCCAGGGGGCGGGTGGCTACACCTTC.

This clone was counted a single time. V and J are TRBV6-5 and TRBJ1-6, with 7 bases lining up with TRBD1. The CDR3 runs 15 residues. CDR1 is MNHEY and CDR2 is SVGAGI in the germline V gene. Unmatched junction bases numbered 7, after V lost 7 bases and J lost 4 bases. In DNA form, the CDR3 reads TGTGCCAGCACCGCGGGACAGTCTTATAATTCACCCCTCCACTTT. It yields the protein CASTAGQSYNSPLHF.

V usage is TRBV19 and J usage is TRBJ2-5; 7 nucleotides match TRBD2. The CDR3 runs 14 residues. Trimming at V came to 3 bases and at J to 5 bases, leaving 6 bases not matched to a gene. The germline gives CDR1 LNHDA, CDR2 SQIVND (reference sequence). CDR3 in DNA: TGTGCCAGTAGTATTCTGCGGGAGTCCGAGACCCAGTACTTC. Protein sequence: CASSILRESETQYF.

The chain is built from TRBV6-5 and TRBJ2-1, with 14 bases fitting TRBD2. Germline CDR1 and CDR2: MNHEY and SVGAGI. After removal of 8 bases from V and 7 bases from J, the junction contained 7 bases not matched to a gene. The CDR3 spans 15 residues. The CDR3 DNA sequence: TGTGCCAGCGGGACTAGCGGGAGATTTTGGAATGAGCAGTTCTTC. Its protein is CASGTSGRFWNEQFF.

In its sample, this clone was seen a few times. The V call is TRBV11-1, the J call TRBJ2-1, with 11 bases matching TRBD1. J gave up 7 bases and V 6 bases, and 11 bases lay outside the gene matches. The CDR3 contains 16 residues. Germline-derived CDR1 and CDR2 are SGHAT and FQDESV (reference sequence). CDR3 residues: CASSLDRDRGINEQFF. CDR3 coding DNA: TGTGCCAGCAGTCTGGACCGGGACAGGGGGATTAATGAGCAGTTCTTC.

V usage is TRBV19 and J usage is TRBJ1-1; TRBD1 aligns across 8 bases. The CDR3 consists of 13 residues. From germline, CDR1 is LNHDA and CDR2 SQIVND (reference sequence). Losses at the gene ends were 6 bases for V and 4 bases for J; bases not matched to a gene: 4. The CDR3 region is CASRNRGVTEAFF. The CDR3 coding sequence is TGTGCCAGTAGGAACAGGGGGGTCACTGAAGCTTTCTTT.

The chain combines TRBV7-8 with TRBJ1-4; D is possibly TRBD1 (5 bases). The CDR3 is made up of 15 amino acids. The germline CDR1 and CDR2 sequences are SGHVS and FQNEAQ. Trimming removed 2 bases at V and 6 bases at J, with 13 bases between. The CDR3 protein is CASSLLQGAHEKLFF. The DNA of the CDR3 is TGTGCCAGCAGCTTATTGCAGGGCGCCCATGAAAAACTGTTTTTT.

The J gene is TRBJ2-1, the V gene TRBV5-4; 9 bases line up with TRBD2. The CDR3 contains 17 residues. CDR1 and CDR2 from the germline V gene are SGHNT and YYREEE (reference sequence). After removal of 4 bases from V and 0 bases from J, the junction contained 8 bases not matched to a gene. The CDR3 reads CASSPAAGGLSYNEQFF. The CDR3 coding sequence is TGTGCCAGCAGCCCCGCAGCGGGGGGCCTCTCCTACAATGAGCAGTTCTTC.

The genes are TRBV6-5 and TRBJ1-1; maybe TRBD1 (5 bases). Germline CDR1 reads MNHEY; CDR2 reads SVGAGI. V was trimmed by 2 bases and J by 5 bases, leaving 9 bases between them. The CDR3 contains 13 residues. The CDR3 DNA sequence: TGTGCCAGCAGTTACGGGGGGTGGACTGAAGCTTTCTTT. This sequence encodes CASSYGGWTEAFF.

The chain uses TRBV29-1 and TRBJ2-1, with D maybe TRBD2 (5 bases). CDR3 length: 13 residues. Germline lookup yields CDR1 SQVTM and CDR2 ANQGSEA. V lost 4 bases and J lost 3, with 10 bases in between. The CDR3 spells CSVAGLFYNEQFF. DNA for the CDR3: TGCAGCGTTGCCGGACTCTTCTACAATGAGCAGTTCTTC.

The chain employs TRBV18 and TRBJ2-3; possibly TRBD1 for D (6 bases). Germline V gives CDR1 KGHSH, CDR2 LQKENI. This CDR3 has 17 amino acids. V gave up 4 bases and J gave up 0 bases, with 17 bases separating them. As DNA, the CDR3 is TGTGCCAGCTCACACCCATTGGACAGCGCTAGCACAGATACGCAGTATTTT. This translates into CASSHPLDSASTDTQYF.

The count of this clone is one. The V gene is TRBV6-5, the J gene TRBJ2-5, with 10 bases matching TRBD2. The CDR3 length is 15 residues. Germline V gene sequence: CDR1 MNHEY, CDR2 SVGAGI. V was pared by 6 bases and J by 1 base, with 5 bases of the junction left unmatched. The CDR3 nucleotides are TGTGCCAGCAGATCAGCGGGGGGGACCCAAGAGACCCAGTACTTC. The encoded protein is CASRSAGGTQETQYF.

The chain recombines TRBV7-9 with TRBJ2-2; 10 nucleotides match TRBD1. This CDR3 has 15 residues. In germline, CDR1 is SEHNR, CDR2 FQNEAQ (reference sequence). Trimming cost V 5 bases and J 4 bases; bases outside gene matches: 4. Written as DNA, the CDR3 is TGTGCCAGCAGCCAGGACAGGGGGTGCACCGGGGAGCTGTTTTTT. Residues: CASSQDRGCTGELFF.

CDR3: CASSPLAAGFSGNTIYF. The CDR3 nucleotides are TGTGCCAGCTCACCCCTTGCTGCCGGTTTCTCTGGAAACACCATATATTTT. This chain connects TRBV18 to TRBJ1-3; D remains unclear. This CDR3 is 17 amino acids long. From germline, CDR1 is KGHSH and CDR2 LQKENI. Trimming stripped 3 bases from V and 0 bases from J, with 15 bases between.